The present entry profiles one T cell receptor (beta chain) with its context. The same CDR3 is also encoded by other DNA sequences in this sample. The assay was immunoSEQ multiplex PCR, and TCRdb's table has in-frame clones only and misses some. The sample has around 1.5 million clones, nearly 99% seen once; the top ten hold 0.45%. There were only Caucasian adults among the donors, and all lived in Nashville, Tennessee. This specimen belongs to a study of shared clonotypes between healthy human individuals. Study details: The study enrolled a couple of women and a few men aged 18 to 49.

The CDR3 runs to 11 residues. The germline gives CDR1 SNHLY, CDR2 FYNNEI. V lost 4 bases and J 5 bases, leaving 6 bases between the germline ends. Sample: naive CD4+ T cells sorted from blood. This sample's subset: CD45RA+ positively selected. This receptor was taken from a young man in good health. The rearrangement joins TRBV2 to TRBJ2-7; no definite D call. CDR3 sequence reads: CASSGYDEQYF. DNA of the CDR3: TGTGCCAGCAGTGGATATGACGAGCAGTACTTC. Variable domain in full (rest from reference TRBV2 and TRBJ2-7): EPEVTQTPSHQVTQMGQEVILRCVPISNHLYFYWYRQILGQKVEFLVSFYNNEISEKSEIFDDQFSVERPDGSNFTLKIRSTKLEDSAMYFCASSGYDEQYFGPGTRLTVT.